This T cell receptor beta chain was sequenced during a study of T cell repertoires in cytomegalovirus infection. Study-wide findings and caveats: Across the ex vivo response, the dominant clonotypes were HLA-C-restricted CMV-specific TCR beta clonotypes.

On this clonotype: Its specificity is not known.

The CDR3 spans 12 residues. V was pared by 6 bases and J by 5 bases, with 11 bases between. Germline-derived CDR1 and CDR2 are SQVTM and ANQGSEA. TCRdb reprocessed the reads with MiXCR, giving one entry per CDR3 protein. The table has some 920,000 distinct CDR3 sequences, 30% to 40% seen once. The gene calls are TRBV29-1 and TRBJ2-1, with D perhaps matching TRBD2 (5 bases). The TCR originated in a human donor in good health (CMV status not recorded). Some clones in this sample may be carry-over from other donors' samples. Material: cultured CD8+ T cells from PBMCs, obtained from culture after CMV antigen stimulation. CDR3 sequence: CSVFTGNNEQFF. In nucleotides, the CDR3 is TGCAGCGTCTTTACCGGGAACAATGAGCAGTTCTTC.